This note documents a single T cell receptor beta chain sequence. This entry comes from a study of blood T cell repertoires in COVID-19. Whole-study context: Before being deemed recovered, Cohort 3 donors had two negative PCRs, clearance, or symptom resolution. Acute and convalescent COVID-19 samples came from the United States, Italy and Spain.

Residents of about 25 US areas, aged roughly 18 to 89 years, made up the participants. Participants reported their clinical history, and cohort assignment relied on those reports. Generated by immunoSEQ multiplex PCR, the TCRdb table keeps only in-frame clones and is missing some. The profile shows a few hundred thousand clones, 80% to 90% of them singletons. Trimming shortened V by 1 base and J by 8 bases, and 6 bases separated the two germline ends. Germline V CDR1 and CDR2: SGHNT, YENEEA. The CDR3 spans 13 residues. This chain joins TRBV11-3 and TRBJ1-6; D is undetermined. This TCR derives from a middle-aged man in a cohort exposed to, infected with or recovered from COVID-19 (not recorded which). Sequencing used PBMCs or T cells enriched from blood (not recorded which). In DNA form, the CDR3 reads TGTGCCAGCAGCTTAGGGAGGCATTCACCCCTCCACTTT. It specifies CASSLGRHSPLHF.